This T cell receptor (beta chain) emerged from a study of cytomegalovirus exposure and HLA in healthy donors. Study conclusions and caveats: TCR beta sequences reportedly predicted the HLA-A and HLA-B alleles of most subjects accurately. Testing in vitro showed a few CMV-associated chains specific for CMV antigens.

The germline CDR1 and CDR2 sequences are GTSNPN and SVGIG (reference sequence). CDR3 length equals 13 residues. V lost 1 base, J lost 4 bases, and 9 bases lay in between. In regard to this clone: The antigen is undetermined.

In the PCR, 60 Vbeta and 13 Jbeta primers were used. The repertoire was sequenced with immunoSEQ multiplex PCR; TCRdb's copy has only in-frame clones and lacks some. Of around 200,000 clones in the sample, about 80% were seen once. These donors, healthy bone marrow donors, were studied. J is TRBJ2-3 and V is TRBV30; TRBD2 is a possible D gene (5 bases). The sequence was collected from a woman aged 55-70 years in good health and CMV-seropositive. Sample: PBMCs. CDR3: CAWSGGVADTQYF. The CDR3 region has the DNA TGTGCCTGGAGTGGGGGAGTAGCAGATACGCAGTATTTT.